Detailed here is one T cell receptor (beta chain). The source of the sample is a study of CD8+CD57+ T cells in acquired aplastic anemia. Germline CDR1 and CDR2: SGHTA and FQGTGA. This CDR3 is built from 15 residues. V shed 4 bases and J 2 bases; nucleotides not matched to a gene: 5. Genomic DNA was employed as the template in profiling TCR beta VDJ and CDR3. MiXCR, run by TCRdb on the reads, gives a single entry per CDR3 protein. The table includes fewer than 250,000 distinct CDR3 sequences, around half detected once. The sample taken for sequencing was sorted CD4+, CD8+, or CD8+CD57+ T cells (not recorded which) from PBMCs. This chain connects TRBV7-3 to TRBJ1-1; 9 nucleotides align to TRBD1. This TCR was sampled from a human donor in good health, serving as a control. For the CDR3, the DNA is TGTGCCAGCAGCTCCCCACAGGGGGCCAACACTGAAGCTTTCTTT. Encoded protein: CASSSPQGANTEAFF.